Following are 23 T cell receptor beta chains from one sample sequenced in a study of identical twins. MiXCR, run by TCRdb on the 5' RACE reads, gives a single entry per CDR3 protein. This sample yields about 470,000 distinct CDR3 sequences, of which 20% to 25% are seen a single time; 2.5% to 3.5% belongs to the top ten. A further study also used this sample, focusing on T cells expressing NK-cell markers.

What was sequenced was CD4+ T cells sorted from blood. These TCRs come from a woman in her late teens or twenties in good health.

V and J are TRBV5-6 and TRBJ2-7; 13 bases are a match to TRBD2. This CDR3 contains 17 residues. With V trimmed by 4 bases and J by 0 bases, 7 bases remained unmatched. Germline values: CDR1 SGHDT, CDR2 YYEEEE. The chain's CDR3 is CASSQLGTSGDSYEQYF. The CDR3 nucleotides read TGTGCCAGCAGCCAATTAGGGACTAGCGGGGACTCCTACGAGCAGTACTTC.

The chain uses TRBV5-1 and TRBJ2-7; D is perhaps TRBD2 (5 bases). Trimming pared 7 bases from V and 7 bases from J, leaving 18 bases between. Germline V CDR1 and CDR2: SGHRS, YFSETQ. The CDR3 contains 13 residues. This CDR3 reads CASGLGPKEEQYF. CDR3 nucleotides: TGCGCCAGCGGACTCGGGCCGAAGGAAGAGCAGTACTTC.

The chain has TRBV20-1 and TRBJ2-7; perhaps TRBD2 as D (6 bases). Deletions cut 3 bases from V and 2 bases from J, with 11 bases between. This CDR3 is built from 13 residues. Germline-derived CDR1 and CDR2 are DFQATT and SNEGSKA (reference sequence). CDR3 residues: CSARGGGTYEQYF. In DNA, the CDR3 is TGCAGTGCTAGGGGGGGTGGGACCTACGAGCAGTACTTC.

The CDR3 DNA reads as TGTGCCAGCAGTGTTAACCCCATTTCGGGGCAGTACTTC. Protein product: CASSVNPISGQYF. The J gene is TRBJ2-7, the V gene TRBV2; D not certain. The CDR3 has 13 amino acids. The V end was cut by 4 bases, the J end by 9 bases, with 16 bases between. Looked up from germline, CDR1 is SNHLY and CDR2 is FYNNEI.

This clonotype was counted a few times. J is TRBJ1-6 and V is TRBV7-9, with 7 bases matching TRBD1. V lost 5 bases and J lost 10; bases outside the gene matches: 11. Germline assignment: CDR1 SEHNR and CDR2 FQNEAQ (reference sequence). CDR3 length: 15 amino acids. The CDR3 DNA follows: TGTGCCAGCAGCCCAGGGGGGACCGAGTTATCACCCCTCCACTTT. Translated, it gives CASSPGGTELSPLHF.

This clonotype has a single count. Here the CDR3 reads CASSDASGSPVQFF. The CDR3 nucleotides read TGTGCCAGCAGTGACGCTAGCGGGAGCCCCGTGCAGTTCTTC. This rearrangement joins TRBV2 to TRBJ2-1; 10 positions match TRBD2. Germline V gene lookup returns CDR1 SNHLY and CDR2 FYNNEI. There are 14 residues in the CDR3. With 3 bases clipped from V and 12 bases from J, the junction kept 8 bases outside the gene matches.

This clonotype was counted many times. The CDR3 reads CSGYYWGGRAEQFF. CDR3 nucleotide sequence: TGCAGTGGTTACTACTGGGGCGGGAGAGCGGAGCAGTTCTTC. This chain joins TRBV20-1 and TRBJ2-1, with 7 bases fitting TRBD2. The length of the CDR3 is 14 residues. V shed 7 bases, J shed 10 bases, and the junction held 16 bases outside the gene matches. In germline, CDR1 is DFQATT, CDR2 SNEGSKA (reference sequence).

This clonotype was counted only a few times. V usage is TRBV10-3 and J usage is TRBJ1-1; 7 nucleotides agree with TRBD1. The J segment lost 3 bases and the V segment lost 4 bases, leaving 5 bases of the junction unmatched. This CDR3 spans 14 amino acids. Germline lookup yields CDR1 ENHRY and CDR2 SYGVKD. Here the CDR3 reads CAISGRTGHTEAFF. The CDR3, as DNA: TGTGCCATCAGTGGACGGACAGGACACACTGAAGCTTTCTTT.

The V gene is TRBV7-2, the J gene TRBJ2-4, with TRBD2 matching 7 bases. V lost 4 bases and J lost 1; bases outside the gene matches: 1. This CDR3 comprises 14 residues. Germline CDR1 reads SGHTA; CDR2 reads FQGNSA. CDR3 protein: CASSWGGAKNIQYF. The CDR3 DNA follows: TGTGCCAGCAGCTGGGGAGGGGCCAAAAACATTCAGTACTTC.

This clonotype was counted only a few times. The chain links TRBV12-3 or TRBV12-4 to TRBJ1-2, with D uncertain. CDR3 length: 11 residues. The ends were cut back, 6 bases at V and 8 bases at J, with 10 bases in the middle. This CDR3 reads CASRRADGYTF. In nucleotides, the CDR3 is TGTGCCAGCAGGCGGGCAGACGGCTACACCTTC.

This clonotype was recorded many times. This chain uses TRBV6-6 with TRBJ1-3; D ambiguous. Germline CDR1 reads MNHNY; CDR2 reads SVGAGI (reference sequence). The CDR3 contains 12 residues. The V gene lost 8 bases and the J gene lost 3 bases, with 8 bases spanning the gap. CDR3 amino acids: CASLGFGNTIYF. DNA of the CDR3: TGTGCCAGCCTAGGGTTTGGAAACACCATATATTTT.

The rearrangement uses TRBV6-5 and TRBJ2-5, with 9 bases matching TRBD2. Germline assignment: CDR1 MNHEY and CDR2 SVGAGI. The CDR3 is made up of 15 amino acids. V shed 7 bases, J shed 5 bases, and the junction held 11 bases outside the gene matches. CDR3 coding DNA: TGTGCCAGCATTATGGGACTAGCAGTAGGGGAGACCCAGTACTTC. Its protein product is CASIMGLAVGETQYF.

This clonotype occurred a few times. This rearrangement joins TRBV5-1 to TRBJ1-5, with D perhaps matching TRBD1 (5 bases). The CDR3 sequence is 14 residues long. CDR1 and CDR2 from the germline V gene are SGHRS and YFSETQ. Between the trimmed V and J ends, which lost 3 bases and 5 bases, there was a span of 12 bases. CDR3 residues: CASSSDSTHQPQHF. DNA for the CDR3: TGCGCCAGCAGCTCTGACAGTACCCATCAGCCCCAGCATTTT.

The chain combines TRBV5-1 with TRBJ2-5; 12 nucleotides match TRBD2. The CDR3 length is 17 residues. The germline V gene has CDR1 SGHRS and CDR2 YFSETQ. J lost 4 bases, V lost 3 bases, and 10 bases had no gene match. In DNA form, the CDR3 reads TGCGCCAGCAGCTCGACGACTAGCGGGGGCCGGGGAGAGACCCAGTACTTC. This translates into CASSSTTSGGRGETQYF.

The V call is TRBV2, the J call TRBJ2-6; weak D call: TRBD1 (6 bases). The CDR3 is made up of 16 amino acids. Per the germline V gene, CDR1 is SNHLY and CDR2 is FYNNEI. The V end lost 3 bases, the J end lost 2 bases, and 11 bases lay between the germline ends. CDR3 sequence (DNA): TGTGCCAGCAGTGATTTGGGGGCGACTGGGGCCAACGTCCTGACTTTC. Protein sequence: CASSDLGATGANVLTF. The complete variable domain, with remaining parts taken from reference TRBV2 and TRBJ2-6, reads EPEVTQTPSHQVTQMGQEVILRCVPISNHLYFYWYRQILGQKVEFLVSFYNNEISEKSEIFDDQFSVERPDGSNFTLKIRSTKLEDSAMYFCASSDLGATGANVLTFGAGSRLTVL.

The rearrangement joins TRBV10-3 to TRBJ2-3; D gene unclear. The CDR3 runs 14 residues. Germline CDR1 ENHRY, CDR2 SYGVKD. V gave up 3 bases and J gave up 1 base, with 8 bases separating them. In DNA, the CDR3 is TGTGCCATCAGTGACCCCCGGCGCACAGATACGCAGTATTTT. It is translated as CAISDPRRTDTQYF.

The table lists this clonotype with a few counts. The chain uses TRBV9 and TRBJ2-5; 9 nucleotides agree with TRBD2. With V trimmed by 0 bases and J by 2 bases, 5 bases remained unmatched. This CDR3 has 16 amino acids. The germline gives CDR1 SGDLS, CDR2 YYNGEE. CDR3 residues: CASSVAVSGGQETQYF. Written as DNA, the CDR3 is TGTGCCAGCAGCGTAGCGGTTAGCGGGGGACAAGAGACCCAGTACTTC.

This chain uses TRBV4-3 with TRBJ2-1, with 7 bases identical to TRBD1. V shed 0 bases and J 4 bases; nucleotides not matched to a gene: 3. This CDR3 comprises 15 residues. Germline V lookup: CDR1 LGHNA, CDR2 YSLEER. The CDR3 is CASSQEQGSYNEQFF. In DNA, the CDR3 is TGCGCCAGCAGCCAAGAACAGGGGTCGTACAATGAGCAGTTCTTC.

This clonotype turned up a few times. The chain joins TRBV7-9 to TRBJ2-4; D possibly corresponds to TRBD2 (5 bases). With 4 bases removed from V and 5 bases from J, the gap between germline ends came to 6 bases. Germline V gives CDR1 SEHNR, CDR2 FQNEAQ (reference sequence). The CDR3 spans 12 residues. CDR3 sequence: CASSSGENIQYF. Written as DNA, the CDR3 is TGTGCCAGCAGCTCCGGGGAAAACATTCAGTACTTC. Filled out from reference TRBV7-9 and TRBJ2-4, the complete variable domain reads DTGVSQNPRHKITKRGQNVTFRCDPISEHNRLYWYRQTLGQGPEFLTYFQNEAQLEKSRLLSDRFSAERPKGSFSTLEIQRTEQGDSAMYLCASSSGENIQYFGAGTRLSVL.

This clonotype was detected only a few times. The chain is built from TRBV7-9 and TRBJ1-2, with D unresolved. CDR1 is SEHNR, CDR2 FQNEAQ, per germline (reference sequence). The V end lost 8 bases, the J end lost 3 bases, and 16 bases lay between the germline ends. This CDR3 has 14 amino acids. Here the CDR3 DNA reads TGTGCCAGCTTCGACGGAAGGGAGGACTATGGCTACACCTTC. Amino acids: CASFDGREDYGYTF.

This clonotype was seen a few times. V usage is TRBV4-2 and J usage is TRBJ2-3, with 9 bases matching TRBD2. The CDR3 spans 15 residues. V shed 0 bases, J shed 4 bases, and the junction held 2 bases outside the gene matches. CDR1 and CDR2 (germline): LGHNA, YNFKEQ. DNA of the CDR3: TGTGCCAGCAGCCAAGAGCGGGGGGGCCCAGATACGCAGTATTTT. Translated: CASSQERGGPDTQYF.

This clonotype was counted a few times. The genes are TRBV2 and TRBJ2-3; D gene ambiguous. The CDR3 is 13 amino acids. Trimming stripped 5 bases from V and 6 bases from J, with 12 bases between. The germline V gene encodes CDR1 SNHLY and CDR2 FYNNEI. The CDR3 DNA reads TGTGCCAGCAGTTTCGCGACTGCGGATACGCAGTATTTT. Translation gives CASSFATADTQYF.

This clonotype was seen more than once but under ten times. The chain has TRBV5-1 and TRBJ1-6; possible D gene TRBD1, 5 bases. V lost 4 bases and J lost 5, with 16 bases in between. This CDR3 is 16 amino acids long. CDR1 and CDR2 (germline): SGHRS, YFSETQ. CDR3 in amino acids: CASSRGPVKNNSPLHF. Here the CDR3 DNA reads TGCGCCAGCAGCAGGGGCCCCGTGAAGAATAATTCACCCCTCCACTTT.